A single TCR beta chain is shown here with its context. In this sample, this clonotype turned up many times. Its antigen target is currently unknown. Per-base qualities were not stored, and no clone one base away is much larger. The record originates from a study of blood T cells in healthy people across ages (dated by TCRdb to 2014 to 2015). For the study in its entirety: In model experiments, template switching captured roughly one uniquely barcoded TCR beta cDNA molecule for every two T cells. The study measured age-related changes in TCR beta repertoire diversity using deep sequencing normalized with unique cDNA molecular identifiers. Donors were grouped into four age groups: young (average about 15 years), middle-aged (roughly 37), aged (around 60) and long-lived (approximately 82). For two donors (one aged 18 to 29 and one aged 80 or older), the study analyzed two additional independent replicas of 1 million unique cDNA reads from the same blood draw.

Based on the germline V gene (reference sequence), the CDR1 and CDR2 sequences are SEHNR and FQNEAQ. Compared with germline, V lacks 7 bases and J lacks 5 bases; bases without a gene match: 8. The CDR3 runs 16 residues from the cysteine to the phenylalanine. Only CDR3 DNA remains: 48 bases, in frame from the first base. Library prep was done by 5' RACE. This sample was sequenced with an Illumina HiSeq 2500. A second roughly 7 to 11 cycle PCR used a sample-barcoded 5' primer and a J-beta primer mix. Each TCR beta cDNA molecule received a unique molecular identifier from a template-switch 5' adaptor carrying 12 random nucleotides. Each sample yielded at least 2.5 million CDR3-containing paired-end reads. The Mint cDNA synthesis kit, primed by a TRBC-specific oligonucleotide, was used to synthesize first-strand cDNA from all RNA. Following uracil-DNA glycosylase treatment, a first 18-cycle PCR with universal primers M1SS and BC2_uni_R was performed on all cDNA. From the authors' description of their analysis: Normalization of each sample was performed by random selection of 1 million high-quality reads, each carrying a distinct molecular identifier. Reads with shared molecular identifiers were discarded instead of being binned into consensus sequences. MiTCR, with a Q25 quality threshold and the strictest error-elimination algorithm, was used for CDR3 identification, clonotype clustering and error correction. A nonparametric unseen species model using Euler transformation provided a lower-bound estimate of total TCR beta diversity. TCRdb passed the public sequencing reads through fastp at Q25 and MiXCR, retaining productive beta sequences. Identical CDR3 protein sequences are pooled into one entry, listed with their most common genes and DNA. For this entry, the V and J calls and clone size follow TCRdb and not the study's own pipeline. The sample table records over 700,000 distinct CDR3 sequences; roughly 25% of these occur just once. The ten largest clones add up to 9.4% of the sample.

Overall results and qualifications from the work: Since profiling was done on bulk unsorted PBMCs, naive and antigen-experienced compartments could not be conclusively compared. Because donor CMV infection status was unknown, age-related changes in expanded clonotypes were potentially confounded. Observed TCR beta diversity per million T cells fell roughly linearly with age, and a significant reduction was already apparent by age around 40. Compared with the aged group, the long-lived group had more naive CD4+ T cells, fewer expanded clones and increased TCR diversity, a pattern suggesting age selection. The percentage of naive T cells measured by flow cytometry correlated strongly with observed TCR beta diversity. Estimates of total diversity based on one million sequenced T cells were considered lower bounds and underestimates.

The donors were 40 or so Caucasian individuals from Russia, aged roughly 6 to 100 years, who were systemically healthy. Roughly 9 milliliters of peripheral blood were drawn from each donor into EDTA-treated Vacutainer tubes. Ficoll-Paque density-gradient centrifugation was used to isolate PBMCs, with at least 6 million obtained per sample. Total RNA was extracted from PBMCs with Trizol reagent, with at least 6 micrograms obtained per sample. For every donor, an aliquot of PBMCs went through flow cytometry to measure the percentages of naive CD45RAhigh/CD27high T cells. This sample was shared with a second study, whose subject was T cells of mothers and their children. Per that second paper: Nine systemically healthy Caucasian individuals served as donors, namely three mothers together with their six children. cDNA synthesis consumed the entire amount of extracted RNA, loaded at 1.5 ug RNA in each 15 ul reaction. In the second PCR, the M1S primer added sample barcodes and 2-4 random nucleotides. Each mother yielded over 10 million TCR beta CDR3 reads and each child some 3 million reads. TCR recombination output is similarly shaped by thymic selection in related and unrelated pairs, with a minor effect exerted by inherited differences. Normalized repertoire overlap was always found to be slightly, but never significantly, higher in related mother-child pairs than in unrelated mother-child pairs. Persistent microchimeric T cell clones were not detected, at a sensitivity of approximately 93 clones per million clonotypes. In the study, deep NGS was used to compare the TCR beta repertoires of mothers and children, and features distinguishing related mother-child pairs from unrelated individuals were sought. Mothers averaged about 40 +/- 4 years of age and children averaged around 10 +/- 4 years. After adapter ligation with NEBNext reagents, the libraries were sequenced on Illumina HiSeq 2000 with 100+100 nt paired-end reads. To avoid cross-contamination, the mother libraries and the child libraries were prepared a month apart and sequenced in separate runs. Between about 500,000 and 2,300,000 distinct TCR beta clonotypes were identified per donor. Naive TCR beta clonotypes were estimated from low-frequency clonotypes matched to each donor's FACS-determined naive share, without sorting.

The sequencing sample was made of blood. This TCR was recovered from a boy aged 5-17 years in good health. The rearrangement combines TRBV7-9 with TRBJ2-7; a stretch of 16 junction bases matches TRBD2. The CDR3 amino acid sequence is: CASKKGTSGRVDEQYF. The DNA reads as follows: TGTGCCAGCAAAAAAGGGACTAGCGGGAGGGTCGACGAGCAGTACTTC.